These 32 T cell receptor beta chains originate from one sample sequenced in a study of Tregs in tolerant kidney transplant recipients. Using immunoSEQ multiplex PCR, the repertoire was profiled, and TCRdb retains in-frame clones only, with some absent. The sample lists 240,000 or so clones, roughly 80% seen once, with under 0.65% in the top ten. Material for sequencing was CD4+ T cells from blood. These receptors came from a human donor in good health.

V is TRBV30 and J is TRBJ2-3; TRBD2 aligns across 10 bases. This CDR3 region has 14 residues. The V gene end was trimmed by 5 bases and the J gene end by 0 bases; junction bases not matched to a gene: 2. Germline CDR1 GTSNPN, CDR2 SVGIG (reference sequence). The CDR3 sequence: CAWVSGRSTDTQYF. CDR3 DNA: TGTGCCTGGGTTAGCGGGAGGAGCACAGATACGCAGTATTTT.

V and J are TRBV6-1 and TRBJ2-5, with 11 bases lining up with TRBD2. With V trimmed by 0 bases and J by 5 bases, 11 bases remained unmatched. Germline V gene sequence: CDR1 MNHNS, CDR2 SASEGT. CDR3 length: 18 amino acids. The CDR3 DNA sequence: TGTGCCAGCAGTGAAGCGCTCCTAGCGGGGGGCCTCCTGGAGACCCAGTACTTC. Translation gives CASSEALLAGGLLETQYF.

The V call is TRBV7-9, the J call TRBJ2-7; D is possibly TRBD1 or TRBD2 (5 bases each). Germline-derived CDR1 and CDR2 are SEHNR and FQNEAQ (reference sequence). The length of the CDR3 is 12 residues. V lost 3 bases and J lost 3, with 6 bases in between. This CDR3 is CASSLGVYEQYF. As DNA, the CDR3 is TGTGCCAGCAGCTTGGGGGTCTACGAGCAGTACTTC. Complete variable domain (other parts from reference TRBV7-9 and TRBJ2-7): DTGVSQNPRHKITKRGQNVTFRCDPISEHNRLYWYRQTLGQGPEFLTYFQNEAQLEKSRLLSDRFSAERPKGSFSTLEIQRTEQGDSAMYLCASSLGVYEQYFGPGTRLTVT.

The chain has TRBV5-1 and TRBJ2-5; the D gene is possibly TRBD1 (6 bases). Deletions cut 0 bases from V and 5 bases from J, with 11 bases between. The germline V gene has CDR1 SGHRS and CDR2 YFSETQ. The CDR3 has 14 residues. CDR3 loop: CASSLGNRAETQYF. The CDR3 DNA sequence: TGCGCCAGCAGCTTGGGCAACAGGGCGGAGACCCAGTACTTC.

This clone was observed a single time. This sequence joins TRBV7-2 and TRBJ2-1; no reliable D call. Germline V gene sequence: CDR1 SGHTA, CDR2 FQGNSA. The CDR3 covers 12 residues. Trimming left V 1 base short and J 8 bases short, with 6 bases between. CDR3 bases: TGTGCCAGCAGCTTAGTGGGTTATGAGCAGTTCTTC. Protein sequence: CASSLVGYEQFF.

V is TRBV10-3 and J is TRBJ2-3; a possible D gene is TRBD2 (5 bases). The V end lost 1 base, the J end lost 0 bases, and 8 bases lay between the germline ends. There are 15 residues in the CDR3. The germline V gene has CDR1 ENHRY and CDR2 SYGVKD. The CDR3 sequence: CAISEFLASTDTQYF. CDR3 in DNA: TGTGCCATCAGTGAGTTCTTAGCGAGCACAGATACGCAGTATTTT.

The chain carries TRBV5-6 and TRBJ1-1; D is perhaps TRBD1 (6 bases). Germline CDR1 reads SGHDT; CDR2 reads YYEEEE. Trimming pared 2 bases from V and 5 bases from J, leaving 13 bases between. CDR3 size: 14 residues. CDR3 in DNA: TGTGCCAGCAGCTTAGGAGGGGGATCAACTGAAGCTTTCTTT. Translated, it gives CASSLGGGSTEAFF.

This chain connects TRBV5-6 to TRBJ2-3; D unclear. V was pared by 0 bases and J by 14 bases, with 13 bases between. The CDR3 runs to 12 residues. Germline V gene data show CDR1 as SGHDT and CDR2 as YYEEEE. CDR3 sequence (DNA): TGTGCCAGCAGCTTGGGCGTCAGAACAAGGTATTTT. Translating it yields CASSLGVRTRYF.

The chain carries TRBV6-5 and TRBJ1-2; weak D call: TRBD1 (5 bases). Trimming shortened V by 6 bases and J by 8 bases, and 19 bases separated the two germline ends. The CDR3 loop spans 14 amino acids. The germline CDR1 and CDR2 sequences are MNHEY and SVGAGI. The CDR3 here is CASRPPGVGSGYTF. CDR3 DNA sequence: TGTGCCAGCAGGCCACCGGGGGTAGGAAGCGGCTACACCTTC.

This clone was counted a single time. The chain employs TRBV12-2 and TRBJ2-7; the D segment call TRBD2 is taken from the table without a DNA check. TRBV12-2 is a listed pseudogene. There are 14 residues in the CDR3. CDR3 loop: CASRFGTRPYEQYF. CDR3 coding DNA: TGTGCAAGTCGCTTTGGGACTAGGCCCTACGAGCAGTACTTC.

The chain joins TRBV27 to TRBJ1-1; 7 bases align to TRBD1. The CDR3 sequence is 14 residues long. Per germline, CDR1 MNHEY and CDR2 SMNVEV (reference sequence). After removal of 7 bases from V and 1 base from J, the junction contained 6 bases not matched to a gene. CDR3 bases: TGTGCCAGCAACGATCACAGGGGGAACACTGAAGCTTTCTTT. This sequence encodes CASNDHRGNTEAFF.

The chain employs TRBV2 and TRBJ2-1, with TRBD2 as a possible D gene (6 bases). The CDR3 is 15 residues long. Germline CDR1 is SNHLY and CDR2 is FYNNEI. The V end lost 6 bases, the J end lost 3 bases, and 15 bases lay between the germline ends. The CDR3 coding sequence is TGTGCCAGCAGACTGGACGGGGGAGACTACAATGAGCAGTTCTTC. Translating gives CASRLDGGDYNEQFF. Combining the CDR3 with reference TRBV2 and TRBJ2-1 gives the whole variable domain EPEVTQTPSHQVTQMGQEVILRCVPISNHLYFYWYRQILGQKVEFLVSFYNNEISEKSEIFDDQFSVERPDGSNFTLKIRSTKLEDSAMYFCASRLDGGDYNEQFFGPGTRLTVL.

In this sample, this clone turned up a few times. The J gene is TRBJ1-1, the V gene TRBV6-1; possibly TRBD1 for D (5 bases). Between the trimmed V and J ends, which lost 3 bases and 1 base, there was a span of 9 bases. Germline values: CDR1 MNHNS, CDR2 SASEGT. CDR3 length: 14 residues. The CDR3 region is CASSDRVGNTEAFF. The CDR3 DNA reads as TGTGCCAGCAGTGACAGGGTTGGGAACACTGAAGCTTTCTTT.

This chain uses TRBV19 with TRBJ1-5, with TRBD1 matching 7 bases. CDR3 length: 15 residues. CDR1 and CDR2 (germline): LNHDA, SQIVND (reference sequence). V gave up 7 bases and J gave up 6 bases; unmatched junction bases: 12. The CDR3 reads CASNLRQGTGQPQHF. For the CDR3, the DNA is TGTGCCAGTAATCTCCGACAGGGAACGGGTCAGCCCCAGCATTTT.

The chain uses TRBV7-9 and TRBJ1-4, with D unresolved. Trimming pared 5 bases from V and 8 bases from J, leaving 6 bases between. Germline values: CDR1 SEHNR, CDR2 FQNEAQ (reference sequence). This CDR3 spans 11 amino acids. CDR3 nucleotide sequence: TGTGCCAGCAGCCCAGCGGAAAAACTGTTTTTT. This sequence encodes CASSPAEKLFF.

CDR3 nucleotide sequence: TGTGCCAGCAGTTACTCGCTGGGGGTGCAGACCACTGAAGCTTTCTTT. It translates to CASSYSLGVQTTEAFF. The chain employs TRBV6-5 and TRBJ1-1; a possible D gene is TRBD1 (5 bases). CDR1 is MNHEY, CDR2 SVGAGI, per germline. Trimming stripped 0 bases from V and 4 bases from J, with 15 bases between. The CDR3 length is 16 residues.

This clone was counted a few times. V gene TRBV2 combines with J gene TRBJ2-3, with 7 bases identical to TRBD1. The germline V gene has CDR1 SNHLY and CDR2 FYNNEI. The CDR3 sequence is 13 residues long. The V and J ends lost 6 bases and 2 bases, in that order; junction bases with no gene match: 2. CDR3 sequence: CASRGQPTDTQYF. CDR3 bases: TGTGCCAGCAGGGGACAGCCCACAGATACGCAGTATTTT.

The genes are TRBV4-1 and TRBJ2-7; D is ambiguous. Germline V lookup: CDR1 MGHRA, CDR2 YSYEKL. Between the trimmed V and J ends, which lost 2 bases and 0 bases, there was a span of 17 bases. The length of the CDR3 is 17 residues. CDR3 residues: CASSQPRLSKSSYEQYF. For the CDR3, the DNA is TGCGCCAGCAGCCAACCAAGGCTTAGTAAGAGCTCCTACGAGCAGTACTTC.

The rearrangement links TRBV6-5 to TRBJ2-5; TRBD1 might be the D (5 bases). CDR1 and CDR2 (germline): MNHEY, SVGAGI. The CDR3 sequence is 15 residues long. The V gene lost 6 bases and the J gene lost 2 bases, with 16 bases spanning the gap. Here the CDR3 reads CASSGRTRGQETQYF. Written as DNA, the CDR3 is TGTGCCAGCAGCGGGCGGACAAGGGGTCAAGAGACCCAGTACTTC.

The rearrangement uses TRBV5-1 and TRBJ1-4; D unresolved. This CDR3 region has 14 residues. V was shortened by 4 bases and J by 8 bases, with 15 bases between the two germline ends. Germline V gives CDR1 SGHRS, CDR2 YFSETQ. This CDR3 is CASSVGSEGEKLFF. The CDR3 bases are TGCGCCAGCAGCGTGGGGTCAGAGGGAGAAAAACTGTTTTTT.

The CDR3 here is CASSIATRERPNYGYTF. For the CDR3, the DNA is TGTGCCAGTAGTATAGCAACCCGGGAAAGACCTAACTATGGCTACACCTTC. This sequence joins TRBV19 and TRBJ1-2; D is ambiguous. Trimming took 1 base from V and 0 from J, leaving 15 bases between them. The CDR3 covers 17 residues. CDR1 and CDR2 from the germline V gene are LNHDA and SQIVND (reference sequence). Full variable domain (rest looked up from reference TRBV19 and TRBJ1-2): DGGITQSPKYLFRKEGQNVTLSCEQNLNHDAMYWYRQDPGQGLRLIYYSQIVNDFQKGDIAEGYSVSREKKESFPLTVTSAQKNPTAFYLCASSIATRERPNYGYTFGSGTRLTVV.

The genes are TRBV19 and TRBJ2-7; TRBD2 aligns across 9 bases. From germline, CDR1 is LNHDA and CDR2 SQIVND (reference sequence). Trimming took 4 bases from V and 4 from J; bases not matched to a gene: 5. CDR3 length: 14 amino acids. CDR3 region: CASSTLAGSYEQYF. CDR3 sequence (DNA): TGTGCCAGTAGTACCCTAGCGGGATCATACGAGCAGTACTTC.

The rearrangement joins TRBV20-1 to TRBJ2-7, with D unclear. V was clipped by 6 bases and J by 7 bases, with 10 bases between them. Germline V gene data show CDR1 as DFQATT and CDR2 as SNEGSKA (reference sequence). This CDR3 is 10 amino acids long. CDR3 bases: TGCAGTGCCTGGTCTCGAGAGCAGTACTTC. This sequence encodes CSAWSREQYF.

Written as DNA, the CDR3 is TGCAGCGTTGTAGTAGTTAATGAAAAACTGTTTTTT. This encodes CSVVVVNEKLFF. This chain uses TRBV29-1 with TRBJ1-4; D call uncertain. Germline V CDR1 and CDR2: SQVTM, ANQGSEA. This CDR3 contains 12 residues. V shed 4 bases and J shed 4 bases, with 7 bases lying between them.

The chain uses TRBV11-2 and TRBJ2-1; 12 nucleotides align to TRBD2. Losses at the gene ends were 5 bases for V and 6 bases for J; bases not matched to a gene: 2. The germline gives CDR1 SGHAT, CDR2 FQNNGV. The CDR3 has 14 amino acids. The chain's CDR3 is CASSRLAGVNEQFF. The CDR3 DNA follows: TGTGCCAGCAGCCGACTAGCGGGAGTCAATGAGCAGTTCTTC.

The gene calls are TRBV6-1 and TRBJ1-6; TRBD1 might be the D (6 bases). This CDR3 is 14 amino acids long. Germline lookup yields CDR1 MNHNS and CDR2 SASEGT. The germline V and J ends were trimmed by 4 bases and 5 bases, with 9 bases remaining between them. This CDR3 reads CASSGQGNNSPLHF. The CDR3 DNA follows: TGTGCCAGCAGTGGTCAGGGGAATAATTCACCCCTCCACTTT.

This chain joins TRBV6-5 and TRBJ2-1; D is unresolved. V was trimmed by 6 bases and J by 2 bases, leaving 14 bases between them. Per germline, CDR1 MNHEY and CDR2 SVGAGI. The CDR3 is 15 amino acids. The CDR3 region has the DNA TGTGCCAGCAGAACAACCGGTTTCCCCTACAATGAGCAGTTCTTC. It translates to CASRTTGFPYNEQFF.

The chain is built from TRBV6-1 and TRBJ2-7; 10 bases line up with TRBD2. Germline values: CDR1 MNHNS, CDR2 SASEGT. J gave up 1 base and V 8 bases, and 2 bases lay outside the gene matches. The CDR3 is 13 amino acids. The chain's CDR3 is CASGTSVSYEQYF. The DNA for the CDR3 is TGTGCCAGCGGGACTAGCGTATCCTACGAGCAGTACTTC.

The chain has TRBV11-2 and TRBJ2-5; either TRBD1 or TRBD2 may fit D (5 bases each). Germline CDR1 and CDR2: SGHAT and FQNNGV. V was trimmed by 7 bases and J by 4 bases, leaving 13 bases between them. The CDR3 runs to 13 residues. The DNA of the CDR3 is TGTGCCAGCACCATCTGGGGGAGAGAGACCCAGTACTTC. Its protein product is CASTIWGRETQYF. Full variable domain (missing parts from reference TRBV11-2 and TRBJ2-5): EAGVAQSPRYKIIEKRQSVAFWCNPISGHATLYWYQQILGQGPKLLIQFQNNGVVDDSQLPKDRFSAERLKGVDSTLKIQPAKLEDSAVYLCASTIWGRETQYFGPGTRLLVL.

The chain has TRBV7-2 and TRBJ1-4; unclear D gene. This CDR3 region has 16 residues. Trimming removed 5 bases from V and 3 bases from J, with 16 bases in between. Germline assignment: CDR1 SGHTA and CDR2 FQGNSA. The CDR3 sequence is CASSPFGGDANEKLFF. The CDR3 nucleotides read TGTGCCAGCAGCCCGTTTGGCGGGGATGCTAATGAAAAACTGTTTTTT.

The table lists this clone with a few counts. V gene TRBV13 combines with J gene TRBJ2-7; D remains unclear. There are 11 residues in the CDR3. The V end lost 2 bases, the J end lost 6 bases, and 5 bases lay between the germline ends. Germline V gene sequence: CDR1 PRHDT, CDR2 FYEKMQ (reference sequence). The CDR3 protein is CASSLMGEQYF. DNA of the CDR3: TGTGCCAGCAGCTTAATGGGCGAGCAGTACTTC.

V usage is TRBV6-1 and J usage is TRBJ2-2; possibly TRBD2 for D (6 bases). The V and J ends lost 6 bases and 0 bases respectively, with 11 bases between them. The CDR3 runs to 15 residues. CDR1 MNHNS and CDR2 SASEGT come from the germline V gene. Here the CDR3 DNA reads TGTGCCAGCAGGTTGGGACTTTCGAACACCGGGGAGCTGTTTTTT. It translates to CASRLGLSNTGELFF.